Below, 10 T cell receptor beta chains from the same sample are listed, as sequenced in a study of beta chain features in type 1 diabetes. The antigens these receptors bind are not known. The isolated RNA, all of it, was reverse transcribed, so expressed TCRB transcripts were what got sequenced. The protocol was immunoSEQ multiplex PCR, while the TCRdb copy is restricted to in-frame clones and leaves out a portion. The top ten clones hold less than 0.035% of a sample with about 260,000 clones, roughly 20% of them seen once. The study's findings and limits: TCRB CDR3s were moderately but significantly shorter in Type 1 diabetes patients in all four CD4+ subsets.

The specimen was naive CD4+ T cells from blood. The receptors here all came from a woman aged 40 to 50 with type 1 diabetes.

This clone was counted a few times. The rearrangement joins TRBV2 to TRBJ2-2; the D is unclear. The CDR3 runs to 15 residues. Germline CDR1 reads SNHLY; CDR2 reads FYNNEI. V lost 2 bases to trimming and J lost 4 bases, with 11 bases between them. CDR3 loop: CASSESFSVTGELFF. The CDR3, as DNA: TGTGCCAGCAGTGAATCGTTCAGCGTCACCGGGGAGCTGTTTTTT.

V gene TRBV6-5 combines with J gene TRBJ2-3; TRBD2 agrees at 10 bases. There are 14 residues in the CDR3. After removal of 7 bases from V and 2 bases from J, the junction contained 3 bases not matched to a gene. Germline values: CDR1 MNHEY, CDR2 SVGAGI. CDR3 loop: CASNGLAATDTQYF. The CDR3 bases are TGTGCCAGCAACGGACTAGCGGCCACAGATACGCAGTATTTT.

This clone appeared a few times. This chain uses TRBV19 with TRBJ1-1; TRBD1 is a possible D gene (5 bases). Trimming stripped 5 bases from V and 8 bases from J, with 18 bases between. Germline V CDR1 and CDR2: LNHDA, SQIVND (reference sequence). This CDR3 spans 14 amino acids. The CDR3 loop reads CASSLLTRTPEAFF. DNA of the CDR3: TGTGCCAGTAGTCTTCTGACTAGGACACCCGAAGCTTTCTTT.

The table lists this clone with a few counts. This chain joins TRBV28 and TRBJ1-1, with D unclear. The CDR3 loop spans 13 amino acids. Deletions cut 5 bases from V and 1 base from J, with 8 bases between. In germline, CDR1 is MDHEN, CDR2 SYDVKM. CDR3 in DNA: TGTGCCAGCAGTGCCCACAAGAACACTGAAGCTTTCTTT. It specifies CASSAHKNTEAFF.

This clone was detected only a few times. The junction differs from germline at one of its ends, possibly a read error. DNA of the CDR3: TGTGCCATCAGTGAGGTGGGGCTAGCCAAAAACATTCAGTACTTC. It yields the protein CAISEVGLAKNIQYF. V and J are TRBV6-6 and TRBJ2-4; perhaps TRBD1 as D (5 bases). The CDR3 is 15 amino acids. The V gene's germline CDR1 is MNHNY and CDR2 SVGAGI (reference sequence).

In its sample, this clone was seen a few times. The V call is TRBV18, the J call TRBJ1-1, with a tentative D call TRBD1 (6 bases). The germline V gene encodes CDR1 KGHSH and CDR2 LQKENI. This CDR3 comprises 16 residues. Trimming took off 2 bases at V and 1 base at J, with 14 bases between the two ends. CDR3 nucleotide sequence: TGTGCCAGCTCACCAAGGTCGTCAGGGGCGAACACTGAAGCTTTCTTT. This codes for CASSPRSSGANTEAFF.

This clone came up a few times. Other nucleotide sequences from this sample produce the same CDR3. The chain employs TRBV18 and TRBJ2-1; possible D gene TRBD1, 6 bases. The V end lost 3 bases, the J end lost 0 bases, and 9 bases lay between the germline ends. The CDR3 runs 15 residues. The germline gives CDR1 KGHSH, CDR2 LQKENI. The DNA for the CDR3 is TGTGCCAGCTCACCGGACAGAAGCTCCTACAATGAGCAGTTCTTC. Protein product: CASSPDRSSYNEQFF.

This clone occurred a few times. The chain recombines TRBV6-5 with TRBJ1-2; TRBD1 aligns across 7 bases. This CDR3 has 14 amino acids. Germline V CDR1 and CDR2: MNHEY, SVGAGI. Trimming at V came to 4 bases and at J to 6 bases, leaving 8 bases not matched to a gene. The CDR3 nucleotides read TGTGCCAGCAGTTCGACAGGGAGTTCAGATGGCTACACCTTC. Translated: CASSSTGSSDGYTF.

The chain recombines TRBV2 with TRBJ1-1, with TRBD1 identical over 7 bases. Per germline, CDR1 SNHLY and CDR2 FYNNEI. With 6 bases clipped from V and 1 base from J, the junction kept 2 bases outside the gene matches. The CDR3 has 13 amino acids. The CDR3 DNA reads as TGTGCCAGCAGGAGACAGGGGAACACTGAAGCTTTCTTT. Amino acids: CASRRQGNTEAFF.

This clone was found once. The chain joins TRBV28 to TRBJ2-7; TRBD1 agrees at 11 bases. Looked up from germline, CDR1 is MDHEN and CDR2 is SYDVKM. The CDR3 sequence is 13 residues long. The J segment lost 6 bases and the V segment lost 6 bases, leaving 4 bases of the junction unmatched. As DNA, the CDR3 is TGTGCCAGCAGGGGAGGGACAGGGGGCGAGCAGTACTTC. Translation: CASRGGTGGEQYF. Full variable domain (missing parts from reference TRBV28 and TRBJ2-7): DVKVTQSSRYLVKRTGEKVFLECVQDMDHENMFWYRQDPGLGLRLIYFSYDVKMKEKGDIPEGYSVSREKKERFSLILESASTNQTSMYLCASRGGTGGEQYFGPGTRLTVT.